The clone carrying this T cell receptor (beta chain) was seen many times. Its antigen is not identified. The sample belongs to a study of T cells in Graves' hyperthyroidism and ophthalmopathy. Exclusion criteria comprised uncontrolled infection, other autoimmune disease, pregnancy or lactation. The PBMCs had their origin in about 9.7 ml of fresh peripheral blood. CDR1 SGHTA and CDR2 FQGTGA come from the germline V gene. CDR3 length: 13 residues. Trimming removed 4 bases at V and 5 bases at J, with 10 bases between. Regarding the study as a whole: Most thyroid clonotypes expanded above 0.001 were also detected in blood. Ophthalmopathy prediction by the model preceded onset by a median about 6.3 months.

The TCR beta CDR3 regions underwent amplification using RNA transcripts as the source. Primed by the HTBI set, a first-round RT-PCR was run on the TCR CDR3. TCRdb reprocessed the multiplex PCR reads via MiXCR and lists one record per CDR3 protein. The sample lists hundreds of thousands of distinct CDR3 sequences, around 20% seen once, with around a third in the top ten. The genes are TRBV7-3 and TRBJ2-3; a weak D match, TRBD2 (5 bases). The sequencing sample was made of blood. This sequence originates from a man aged 25-45 years with Graves' ophthalmopathy. The DNA for the CDR3 is TGTGCCAGCAGCTCGGGGTTGTTAGATACGCAGTATTTT. Translating gives CASSSGLLDTQYF. Variable domain in full (rest from reference TRBV7-3 and TRBJ2-3): GAGVSQTPSNKVTEKGKYVELRCDPISGHTALYWYRQSLGQGPEFLIYFQGTGAADDSGLPNDRFFAVRPEGSVSTLKIQRTERGDSAVYLCASSSGLLDTQYFGPGTRLTVL.